The 29 T cell receptor beta chains listed next were all sequenced from one sample in a study of brain T cells in children with intractable seizures (dated by TCRdb to the early 2020s). Receptor amplification or capture employed the immunoSEQ multiplex PCR assay. TCRdb limited this immuneACCESS table to in-frame rearrangements with V and J called. A share of clones is missing; checked studies link under half to unresolved V genes, and the rest is unexplained. The sample table shows roughly 64,000 clones, and about 96% are seen once. Of the sample, more than 0.3% is held by the ten largest clones. The intended sense of this specimen's time point label: resected brain tissue, or blood drawn just prior to surgery. The source was peripheral blood, collected at surgery. The receptors stem from a boy under three years old with focal cortical dysplasia and intractable seizures.

The genes are TRBV19 and TRBJ1-3; D ambiguous. V was shortened by 7 bases and J by 2 bases, with 12 bases between the two germline ends. CDR1 LNHDA and CDR2 SQIVND come from the germline V gene (reference sequence). This CDR3 has 14 residues. The CDR3 sequence is CASNSGRPGNTIYF. DNA of the CDR3: TGTGCCAGTAACTCAGGACGCCCTGGAAACACCATATATTTT.

The CDR3 sequence: CASSVTPTFPEAFF. The CDR3 region has the DNA TGTGCCAGTAGTGTGACACCCACGTTCCCTGAAGCTTTCTTT. The gene calls are TRBV19 and TRBJ1-1, with unresolved D. This CDR3 region has 14 residues. Germline lookup yields CDR1 LNHDA and CDR2 SQIVND (reference sequence). V was trimmed by 5 bases and J by 6 bases, leaving 16 bases between them.

V is TRBV5-6 and J is TRBJ2-3; D ambiguous. CDR1 SGHDT and CDR2 YYEEEE come from the germline V gene. This CDR3 spans 13 amino acids. The V end lost 0 bases, the J end lost 1 base, and 3 bases lay between the germline ends. CDR3 region: CASSLGRTDTQYF. CDR3 bases: TGTGCCAGCAGCTTGGGCCGCACAGATACGCAGTATTTT.

The chain combines TRBV5-6 with TRBJ2-5; D not resolved. CDR1 and CDR2 (germline): SGHDT, YYEEEE. Trimming cost V 2 bases and J 7 bases, with 12 bases left between them. The CDR3 is 13 amino acids. The CDR3 sequence is CASSFGLGVTQYF. The CDR3 nucleotides are TGTGCCAGCAGCTTCGGGCTTGGAGTGACCCAGTACTTC. Complete variable domain (other parts from reference TRBV5-6 and TRBJ2-5): DAGVTQSPTHLIKTRGQQVTLRCSPKSGHDTVSWYQQALGQGPQFIFQYYEEEERQRGNFPDRFSGHQFPNYSSELNVNALLLGDSALYLCASSFGLGVTQYFGPGTRLLVL.

This clone was counted once. The V and J genes are TRBV28 and TRBJ2-7; possibly TRBD2 for D (7 bases). The V end was cut by 6 bases, the J end by 6 bases, with 21 bases between. Germline V lookup: CDR1 MDHEN, CDR2 SYDVKM. The CDR3 is 15 residues long. CDR3 sequence (DNA): TGTGCCAGCAGCCTCCCTCTAGGGGGGGGCCTCGAGCAGTACTTC. It codes for CASSLPLGGGLEQYF.

The chain's CDR3 is CAISEWSGGSDNEQFF. The CDR3 DNA follows: TGTGCCATCAGTGAGTGGAGCGGGGGGTCTGACAATGAGCAGTTCTTC. The chain recombines TRBV10-3 with TRBJ2-1; 9 bases map to TRBD2. Looked up from germline, CDR1 is ENHRY and CDR2 is SYGVKD. The CDR3 sequence is 16 residues long. Germline trimming cut 1 base from V and 5 bases from J; bases unmatched to any gene: 6.

The chain has TRBV7-8 and TRBJ2-5; 9 bases match TRBD2. Germline V lookup: CDR1 SGHVS, CDR2 FQNEAQ. CDR3 length: 15 residues. V lost 3 bases and J lost 5; bases outside the gene matches: 7. The CDR3 spells CASSFVRGGLETQYF. In nucleotides, the CDR3 is TGTGCCAGCAGCTTCGTGCGGGGGGGCCTGGAGACCCAGTACTTC.

The gene calls are TRBV28 and TRBJ2-5; tentatively, D is TRBD2 (7 bases). The CDR3 extends over 19 amino acids. Germline CDR1 is MDHEN and CDR2 is SYDVKM. V was trimmed by 1 base and J by 7 bases, leaving 28 bases between them. For the CDR3, the DNA is TGTGCCAGCAGTTTATACTTGGGGGGGCTAGCGACTCAACGTGGGACCCAGTACTTC. Encoded protein: CASSLYLGGLATQRGTQYF.

The chain joins TRBV18 to TRBJ2-2; D gene uncertain. Per germline, CDR1 KGHSH and CDR2 LQKENI. Trimming stripped 3 bases from V and 1 base from J, with 3 bases between. This CDR3 is 13 amino acids long. The CDR3 loop reads CASSPQNTGELFF. The CDR3 region has the DNA TGTGCCAGCTCACCCCAGAACACCGGGGAGCTGTTTTTT.

J is TRBJ1-1 and V is TRBV5-1, with D possibly TRBD1 on 5 matching bases. CDR1 and CDR2 from the germline V gene are SGHRS and YFSETQ. Trimming removed 0 bases at V and 3 bases at J, with 9 bases between. The length of the CDR3 is 14 residues. The CDR3 nucleotides are TGCGCCAGCAGCTTGGACAGGACTTACACTGAAGCTTTCTTT. Translating it yields CASSLDRTYTEAFF.

The V call is TRBV3-1 (or the pseudogene TRBV3-2), the J call TRBJ2-7, with D perhaps TRBD2 (6 bases). The germline V gene has CDR1 LGHDT and CDR2 YNNKEL (reference sequence). The CDR3 sequence is 11 residues long. The V end was cut by 1 base, the J end by 9 bases, with 7 bases between. CDR3 sequence reads: CASSQGGGQYF. CDR3 sequence (DNA): TGTGCCAGCAGCCAAGGGGGAGGGCAGTACTTC.

The rearrangement joins TRBV19 to TRBJ1-1; the D is unclear. This CDR3 is 15 amino acids long. Trimming stripped 2 bases from V and 0 bases from J, with 10 bases between. The germline CDR1 and CDR2 sequences are LNHDA and SQIVND (reference sequence). The CDR3 loop reads CASSINWQLNTEAFF. Written as DNA, the CDR3 is TGTGCCAGTAGTATAAATTGGCAGCTGAACACTGAAGCTTTCTTT.

V is TRBV25-1 and J is TRBJ2-5; 8 nucleotides align to TRBD2. The junction had 2 bases not matched to a gene; V was cut back by 6 bases and J by 2 bases. Germline V CDR1 and CDR2: MGHDK, SYGVNS. The CDR3 spans 13 residues. The CDR3 nucleotides read TGTGCCAGCAGATTAGCGGGGCAAGAGACCCAGTACTTC. Translated, it gives CASRLAGQETQYF.

This chain links TRBV6-1 with TRBJ1-5; D may be TRBD1 (6 bases). The germline V and J ends were trimmed by 3 bases and 3 bases, with 15 bases remaining between them. The CDR3 extends over 16 amino acids. The V gene's germline CDR1 is MNHNS and CDR2 SASEGT. The chain's CDR3 is CASSEQYRQVNQPQHF. DNA for the CDR3: TGTGCCAGCAGTGAGCAATATCGACAGGTCAATCAGCCCCAGCATTTT.

The genes are TRBV19 and TRBJ1-2; TRBD1 might be the D (6 bases). Germline loops: CDR1 LNHDA, CDR2 SQIVND (reference sequence). CDR3 size: 15 residues. V shed 3 bases and J shed 1 base, with 12 bases lying between them. CDR3 amino acids: CASSILWTVNYGYTF. The CDR3, as DNA: TGTGCCAGTAGTATTTTGTGGACAGTTAACTATGGCTACACCTTC.

In this sample, this clone turned up once. The genes are TRBV6-1 and TRBJ2-1; TRBD2 is a possible D gene (5 bases). Germline CDR1 reads MNHNS; CDR2 reads SASEGT. V lost 2 bases to trimming and J lost 0 bases, with 17 bases between them. The CDR3 is 18 amino acids. The CDR3 sequence: CASSEHGEEVGSYNEQFF. CDR3 DNA: TGTGCCAGCAGTGAACACGGAGAGGAGGTGGGCTCCTACAATGAGCAGTTCTTC.

The rearrangement uses TRBV2 and TRBJ1-2; no reliable D call. The germline CDR1 and CDR2 sequences are SNHLY and FYNNEI. V was clipped by 2 bases and J by 2 bases, with 12 bases between them. The CDR3 totals 15 residues. CDR3 bases: TGTGCCAGCAGTGAAACGTTTGGCTTAAACTATGGCTACACCTTC. Protein product: CASSETFGLNYGYTF.

The V and J genes are TRBV2 and TRBJ2-2; no clear D gene. V was cut by 6 bases and J by 0 bases, with 8 bases left in between. The CDR3 has 14 amino acids. Germline CDR1 is SNHLY and CDR2 is FYNNEI. The CDR3 here is CASRVEANTGELFF. In nucleotides, the CDR3 is TGTGCCAGCAGAGTAGAAGCGAACACCGGGGAGCTGTTTTTT.

The chain is built from TRBV7-9 and TRBJ1-1; possible D gene TRBD1, 5 bases. The germline V gene encodes CDR1 SEHNR and CDR2 FQNEAQ (reference sequence). CDR3 length: 12 residues. The ends were cut back, 7 bases at V and 1 base at J, with 7 bases in the middle. The DNA of the CDR3 is TGTGCCAGCACGAGGGGGAACACTGAAGCTTTCTTT. Amino acid sequence: CASTRGNTEAFF.

The rearrangement joins TRBV19 to TRBJ2-3; no clear D. The CDR3 length is 14 residues. Trimming shortened V by 3 bases and J by 4 bases, and 11 bases separated the two germline ends. CDR1 is LNHDA, CDR2 SQIVND, per germline (reference sequence). Here the CDR3 reads CASSILVPPDTQYF. DNA for the CDR3: TGTGCCAGTAGTATCCTAGTCCCGCCAGATACGCAGTATTTT.

The rearrangement links TRBV27 to TRBJ1-1, with D possibly being TRBD1 (5 bases). The CDR3 totals 15 residues. Trimming removed 2 bases from V and 0 bases from J, with 10 bases in between. Germline CDR1 is MNHEY and CDR2 is SMNVEV (reference sequence). Written as DNA, the CDR3 is TGTGCCAGCAGTTTAGTCGGGACGGTGAACACTGAAGCTTTCTTT. Residues: CASSLVGTVNTEAFF.

The V gene is TRBV5-1, the J gene TRBJ1-1; a possible D gene is TRBD1 (6 bases). The V and J ends lost 0 bases and 2 bases respectively, with 11 bases between them. Germline V gives CDR1 SGHRS, CDR2 YFSETQ. The CDR3 consists of 15 residues. The CDR3 sequence: CASSLVVRGNTEAFF. The CDR3 nucleotides read TGCGCCAGCAGCTTGGTTGTCAGGGGAAACACTGAAGCTTTCTTT.

The CDR3 here is CASSFGHNSPLHF. The CDR3 coding sequence is TGTGCCAGCAGCTTCGGACATAATTCACCCCTCCACTTT. The chain recombines TRBV11-3 with TRBJ1-6; unclear D gene. Germline lookup yields CDR1 SGHNT and CDR2 YENEEA. V gave up 3 bases and J gave up 5 bases, with 5 bases separating them. The CDR3 covers 13 residues.

The chain is built from TRBV6-5 and TRBJ1-2, with 7 bases matching TRBD1. Looked up from germline, CDR1 is MNHEY and CDR2 is SVGAGI. The length of the CDR3 is 11 residues. The ends lost 7 bases at V and 8 bases at J; junction bases unmatched: 4. Here the CDR3 reads CASKTGSGYTF. CDR3 coding DNA: TGTGCCAGCAAGACAGGGTCCGGCTACACCTTC.

This clone was seen once. This rearrangement joins TRBV28 to TRBJ1-3, with D unresolved. Per the germline V gene, CDR1 is MDHEN and CDR2 is SYDVKM. The CDR3 spans 12 residues. The V end lost 5 bases, the J end lost 8 bases, and 10 bases lay between the germline ends. CDR3 amino acids: CASSTSRHTIYF. The DNA of the CDR3 is TGTGCCAGCAGTACGAGCAGGCACACCATATATTTT. The variable domain in full, completed from reference TRBV28 and TRBJ1-3, reads DVKVTQSSRYLVKRTGEKVFLECVQDMDHENMFWYRQDPGLGLRLIYFSYDVKMKEKGDIPEGYSVSREKKERFSLILESASTNQTSMYLCASSTSRHTIYFGEGSWLTVV.

The V and J genes are TRBV10-3 and TRBJ1-4; 7 bases map to TRBD1. This CDR3 is built from 14 residues. With 4 bases clipped from V and 4 bases from J, the junction kept 3 bases outside the gene matches. CDR1 ENHRY and CDR2 SYGVKD come from the germline V gene. CDR3 in amino acids: CAISAGTDNEKLFF. The CDR3 DNA follows: TGTGCCATCAGTGCCGGGACAGATAATGAAAAACTGTTTTTT.

The V and J genes are TRBV5-1 and TRBJ1-6; no clear D gene. The CDR3 spans 14 residues. The V gene's germline CDR1 is SGHRS and CDR2 YFSETQ. V dropped 4 bases and J dropped 0 bases, with 5 bases sitting between them. The CDR3 nucleotides are TGCGCCAGCAGCCCCCTCTCCTATAATTCACCCCTCCACTTT. Translation: CASSPLSYNSPLHF.

This rearrangement joins TRBV10-3 to TRBJ2-5; 8 bases fit TRBD2. Germline V lookup: CDR1 ENHRY, CDR2 SYGVKD. The length of the CDR3 is 14 residues. With V trimmed by 6 bases and J by 2 bases, 5 bases remained unmatched. CDR3 coding DNA: TGTGCCATCAGCCGGGGGGGCCGTCAAGAGACCCAGTACTTC. Translating it yields CAISRGGRQETQYF.

This chain uses TRBV27 with TRBJ1-6; 8 nucleotides align to TRBD1. V shed 5 bases, J shed 4 bases, and the junction held 7 bases outside the gene matches. CDR1 is MNHEY and CDR2 is SMNVEV in the germline V gene (reference sequence). The CDR3 totals 16 residues. The CDR3 region is CASSPRQGSYNSPLHF. CDR3 bases: TGTGCCAGCAGTCCCCGACAGGGGTCTTATAATTCACCCCTCCACTTT.